A single sample is the source of the 26 T cell receptor beta chains below, sequenced in a study of blood T cell repertoires in COVID-19. Clones were read by immunoSEQ multiplex PCR, and TCRdb kept only the in-frame ones, dropping some. The sample includes approximately 190,000 clones, around 76% of them seen just once. The source material was peripheral blood. These receptors were taken from a woman aged 60 to 75 with COVID-19, enrolled during active disease.

The chain is built from TRBV4-2 and TRBJ2-1, with 11 bases matching TRBD2. The V segment lost 2 bases and the J segment 6 bases; nucleotides outside the gene matches: 6. The CDR3 runs to 16 residues. Germline loops: CDR1 LGHNA, CDR2 YNFKEQ. CDR3 coding DNA: TGTGCCAGCAGCCAATTCTTAGCGGGAGGGGTCAATGAGCAGTTCTTC. This gives the protein CASSQFLAGGVNEQFF.

The chain links TRBV3-1 (or the pseudogene TRBV3-2) to TRBJ1-1; the D gene is possibly TRBD1 (5 bases). CDR3 size: 14 residues. In germline, CDR1 is LGHDT, CDR2 YNNKEL (reference sequence). With 0 bases removed from V and 10 bases from J, the gap between germline ends came to 15 bases. In DNA form, the CDR3 reads TGTGCCAGCAGCCAAGATCCCCAGGGAGGAATAGCTTTCTTT. Protein: CASSQDPQGGIAFF.

The J gene is TRBJ1-1, the V gene TRBV4-1, with 12 bases aligning to TRBD1. Germline V gives CDR1 MGHRA, CDR2 YSYEKL. V shed 4 bases, J shed 3 bases, and the junction held 3 bases outside the gene matches. This CDR3 region has 15 residues. CDR3 bases: TGCGCCAGCAGCCTGGGGACAGGGGGCGACACTGAAGCTTTCTTT. Translated: CASSLGTGGDTEAFF.

The CDR3 DNA reads TGTGCCAGCGCGACAGGACATGCACCCCTCCACTTT. Its protein product is CASATGHAPLHF. V and J are TRBV3-1 (or the pseudogene TRBV3-2) and TRBJ1-6; a possible D gene is TRBD1 (6 bases). This CDR3 has 12 amino acids. The V gene lost 8 bases and the J gene lost 11 bases, with 13 bases spanning the gap. Germline loops: CDR1 LGHDT, CDR2 YNNKEL (reference sequence).

The chain uses TRBV11-3 and TRBJ2-3; TRBD2 matches at 12 bases. This CDR3 is built from 17 residues. V lost 5 bases to trimming and J lost 0 bases; unmatched junction nucleotides: 6. CDR1 is SGHNT, CDR2 YENEEA, per germline. The CDR3 loop is CASSPGLAGWSTDTQYF. CDR3 bases: TGTGCCAGCAGCCCCGGACTAGCGGGATGGAGCACAGATACGCAGTATTTT.

This clone was found once. The genes are TRBV7-2 and TRBJ2-5; D is unresolved. This CDR3 comprises 15 residues. V was trimmed by 1 base and J by 1 base, leaving 10 bases between them. CDR1 and CDR2 (germline): SGHTA, FQGNSA. The CDR3 DNA sequence: TGTGCCAGCAGCTTAGAGTGGAGAGCCCAAGAGACCCAGTACTTC. Amino acids: CASSLEWRAQETQYF. Using reference TRBV7-2 and TRBJ2-5 for the parts outside the CDR3, the full variable domain is GAGVSQSPSNKVTEKGKDVELRCDPISGHTALYWYRQSLGQGLEFLIYFQGNSAPDKSGLPSDRFSAERTGGSVSTLTIQRTQQEDSAVYLCASSLEWRAQETQYFGPGTRLLVL.

V gene TRBV5-6 combines with J gene TRBJ2-3; TRBD2 might be the D (6 bases). Trimming removed 2 bases from V and 2 bases from J, with 12 bases in between. The CDR3 extends over 15 amino acids. Germline CDR1 is SGHDT and CDR2 is YYEEEE. CDR3: CASSFWTGDTDTQYF. The CDR3 DNA sequence: TGTGCCAGCAGCTTTTGGACGGGAGACACAGATACGCAGTATTTT.

This clone appeared a few times. CDR3 sequence reads: CASSGAGNEQFF. DNA for the CDR3: TGTGCCAGCAGCGGAGCCGGCAATGAGCAGTTCTTC. This chain links TRBV6-4 with TRBJ2-1; D gene uncertain. V lost 6 bases and J lost 6, with 9 bases in between. This CDR3 has 12 residues. Germline lookup yields CDR1 MRHNA and CDR2 SNTAGT.

This chain links TRBV7-9 with TRBJ1-2; no reliable D call. The germline CDR1 and CDR2 sequences are SEHNR and FQNEAQ (reference sequence). CDR3 length: 13 residues. The ends were cut back, 5 bases at V and 0 bases at J, with 7 bases in the middle. CDR3 sequence: CASSQDSNYGYTF. Here the CDR3 DNA reads TGTGCCAGCAGCCAGGACTCTAACTATGGCTACACCTTC.

This CDR3 reads CASSQDRDTGELFF. The CDR3 DNA sequence: TGCGCCAGCAGCCAAGACAGGGACACCGGGGAGCTGTTTTTT. The chain couples TRBV4-1 to TRBJ2-2; perhaps TRBD1 as D (5 bases). Trimming shortened V by 0 bases and J by 3 bases, and 5 bases separated the two germline ends. The CDR3 contains 14 residues. Germline CDR1 and CDR2: MGHRA and YSYEKL.

This clone turned up a few times. The V call is TRBV3-1 (or the pseudogene TRBV3-2), the J call TRBJ1-4; D remains unclear. Trimming took 3 bases from V and 12 from J, leaving 14 bases between them. This CDR3 contains 13 residues. Germline V gene data show CDR1 as LGHDT and CDR2 as YNNKEL (reference sequence). The CDR3 region is CASSQEWEGELFF. CDR3 in DNA: TGTGCCAGCAGCCAGGAATGGGAGGGAGAACTGTTTTTT.

This clone was detected a few times. The chain links TRBV18 to TRBJ1-2, with D unclear. This CDR3 region has 14 residues. Per the germline V gene, CDR1 is KGHSH and CDR2 is LQKENI. V was trimmed by 3 bases and J by 4 bases, leaving 12 bases between them. The CDR3 sequence: CASSPNGEAYGYTF. In DNA form, the CDR3 reads TGTGCCAGCTCACCGAACGGTGAAGCCTATGGCTACACCTTC.

Notes on this clone: The same CDR3 also results from other DNA sequences found in this sample. This rearrangement joins TRBV11-1 to TRBJ1-1; D ambiguous. CDR3 size: 11 residues. The germline gives CDR1 SGHAT, CDR2 FQDESV (reference sequence). V was cut by 3 bases and J by 5 bases, with 4 bases left in between. The CDR3 loop reads CASSFRTEAFF. The CDR3 DNA follows: TGTGCCAGCAGCTTTCGGACTGAAGCTTTCTTT.

J is TRBJ1-2 and V is TRBV28, with D possibly matching TRBD1 (6 bases). Trimming pared 10 bases from V and 1 base from J, leaving 16 bases between. Germline V gene data show CDR1 as MDHEN and CDR2 as SYDVKM. The CDR3 runs to 14 residues. The CDR3 protein is CATRGAIDNYGYTF. The CDR3 bases are TGTGCCACCCGGGGGGCGATAGATAACTATGGCTACACCTTC.

The chain uses TRBV3-1 (or the pseudogene TRBV3-2) and TRBJ1-1; tentative D call: TRBD1 (6 bases). This CDR3 has 12 amino acids. Per germline, CDR1 LGHDT and CDR2 YNNKEL (reference sequence). Trimming shortened V by 1 base and J by 7 bases, and 7 bases separated the two germline ends. Here the CDR3 DNA reads TGTGCCAGCAGCCAAGGACAGGTTGAAGCTTTCTTT. Residues: CASSQGQVEAFF.

This chain links TRBV11-3 with TRBJ2-3; TRBD1 matches at 7 bases. The CDR3 length is 16 residues. Germline CDR1 is SGHNT and CDR2 is YENEEA. V lost 1 base to trimming and J lost 4 bases; unmatched junction nucleotides: 8. CDR3 in amino acids: CASSLGPGGSADTQYF. In DNA form, the CDR3 reads TGTGCCAGCAGCTTAGGTCCAGGGGGTAGTGCAGATACGCAGTATTTT.

The CDR3 region is CASSPRVGTAYEQYF. The CDR3, as DNA: TGTGCCAGCAGCCCACGAGTCGGGACAGCCTACGAGCAGTACTTC. V usage is TRBV7-2 and J usage is TRBJ2-7, with 7 bases identical to TRBD1. CDR3 length: 15 amino acids. V was pared by 5 bases and J by 2 bases, with 9 bases of the junction left unmatched. Per the germline V gene, CDR1 is SGHTA and CDR2 is FQGNSA.

The CDR3 here is CASSPGTSGSYNEQFF. In DNA, the CDR3 is TGTGCCAGCAGCCCCGGGACTAGCGGCTCCTACAATGAGCAGTTCTTC. This chain joins TRBV9 and TRBJ2-1, with TRBD2 matching over 11 bases. Germline loops: CDR1 SGDLS, CDR2 YYNGEE. J was trimmed by 0 bases and V by 4 bases; bases with no gene match: 3. The CDR3 extends over 16 amino acids.

This chain uses TRBV23-1 with TRBJ1-5; maybe TRBD1 (6 bases). TRBV23-1 is an open reading frame whose function is uncertain. V gave up 1 base and J gave up 0 bases, with 19 bases separating them. CDR3 length equals 19 residues. The CDR3 region is CASSQWGYWGPHSNQPQHF. In nucleotides, the CDR3 is TGCGCCAGCAGTCAATGGGGCTACTGGGGGCCCCATAGCAATCAGCCCCAGCATTTT.

V gene TRBV7-3 combines with J gene TRBJ2-5, with a tentative D call TRBD1 (6 bases). Trimming took off 2 bases at V and 1 base at J, with 8 bases between the two ends. The germline CDR1 and CDR2 sequences are SGHTA and FQGTGA. The CDR3 has 14 residues. This chain's CDR3 is CASSLWGLQETQYF. Written as DNA, the CDR3 is TGTGCCAGCAGCTTATGGGGGCTCCAAGAGACCCAGTACTTC.

In this sample, this clone turned up a few times. The chain recombines TRBV7-2 with TRBJ2-2; D uncertain. V was pared by 8 bases and J by 0 bases, with 16 bases between. Germline CDR1 SGHTA, CDR2 FQGNSA. The CDR3 contains 16 residues. CDR3 residues: CASPAYAAANTGELFF. CDR3 nucleotide sequence: TGTGCCAGCCCCGCCTATGCGGCGGCGAACACCGGGGAGCTGTTTTTT. Full variable domain (rest looked up from reference TRBV7-2 and TRBJ2-2): GAGVSQSPSNKVTEKGKDVELRCDPISGHTALYWYRQSLGQGLEFLIYFQGNSAPDKSGLPSDRFSAERTGGSVSTLTIQRTQQEDSAVYLCASPAYAAANTGELFFGEGSRLTVL.

The V gene is TRBV7-6, the J gene TRBJ2-1, with 7 nucleotides matching TRBD1. The J segment lost 7 bases and the V segment lost 5 bases, leaving 11 bases of the junction unmatched. The CDR3 consists of 15 residues. CDR1 and CDR2 (germline): SGHVS, FNYEAQ. In nucleotides, the CDR3 is TGTGCCAGCAGCACGGATCCGGGACAGAGGAATGAGCAGTTCTTC. Protein product: CASSTDPGQRNEQFF.

The chain has TRBV3-1 (or the pseudogene TRBV3-2) and TRBJ2-5, with 7 bases lining up with TRBD1. Germline V gene sequence: CDR1 LGHDT, CDR2 YNNKEL (reference sequence). The length of the CDR3 is 15 residues. Losses at the gene ends were 0 bases for V and 4 bases for J; bases not matched to a gene: 5. CDR3 loop: CASSQDWGQTETQYF. In DNA, the CDR3 is TGTGCCAGCAGCCAAGATTGGGGACAGACAGAGACCCAGTACTTC.

This chain connects TRBV10-3 to TRBJ2-1, with a possible D match to TRBD2 (7 bases). CDR1 and CDR2 (germline): ENHRY, SYGVKD. Trimming took 0 bases from V and 9 from J, leaving 9 bases between them. There are 13 residues in the CDR3. CDR3 residues: CAISESGGAEQFF. DNA for the CDR3: TGTGCCATCAGTGAGTCAGGGGGGGCTGAGCAGTTCTTC.

The chain couples TRBV6-1 to TRBJ1-6; 11 bases are shared with TRBD1. Germline CDR1 is MNHNS and CDR2 is SASEGT. This CDR3 spans 16 amino acids. The junction had 5 bases not matched to a gene; V was cut back by 2 bases and J by 8 bases. The CDR3 reads CASSELGTGGHSPLHF. CDR3 in DNA: TGTGCCAGCAGTGAATTAGGGACAGGGGGTCATTCACCCCTCCACTTT.

This chain uses TRBV20-1 with TRBJ1-6, with D tentatively TRBD1 (5 bases). This CDR3 has 11 residues. V gave up 2 bases and J gave up 12 bases, with 8 bases separating them. The germline V gene has CDR1 DFQATT and CDR2 SNEGSKA (reference sequence). DNA for the CDR3: TGCAGTGCTAGAATCCAGGGACCCCTCCACTTT. This gives the protein CSARIQGPLHF.